The T cell receptor (beta chain) under discussion was sequenced for a study of regulatory T cells in long-lasting Graves disease. This clonotype was counted many times. Noted time point: newly diagnosed GD, antithyroid drugs for less than 3 months. Making the TCR library involved RNA that had been extracted from PBMCs. The TCR beta library used iRepertoire HTBI primers with Arm-PCR amplification of CDR3. In TCRdb, the multiplex PCR reads were re-called with MiXCR into one record per CDR3 protein. The sample lists some 340,000 distinct CDR3 sequences, roughly 12% occurring once. The germline CDR1 and CDR2 sequences are MDHEN and SYDVKM. The CDR3 extends over 16 amino acids. J gave up 5 bases and V 3 bases, and 10 bases lay outside the gene matches. This sample also belongs to another study, concerning T cells in Graves' hyperthyroidism and ophthalmopathy.

The material sequenced was peripheral blood mononuclear cells (PBMCs), taken at new diagnosis, from a patient treated with antithyroid drugs. The TCR comes from a woman younger than 35 with Graves disease. The chain uses TRBV28 and TRBJ2-1; 7 positions agree with TRBD2. The CDR3 is CASSLFPAGSDNEQFF. CDR3 coding DNA: TGTGCCAGCAGTTTGTTTCCAGCGGGAAGCGACAATGAGCAGTTCTTC.